The rows below give T cell receptor beta chains drawn from one sample of a study of T cells in Graves' hyperthyroidism and ophthalmopathy. TCRdb reprocessed the multiplex PCR reads with MiXCR, giving one entry per CDR3 protein. The sample yields about 700,000 distinct CDR3 sequences, around 15% seen once. The specimen was blood. These receptors came from a woman aged 18-29 years with Graves' hyperthyroidism. Both conserved end residues are part of each CDR3. The order of the fields is V gene, D gene, J gene, clone size, CDR3 protein, CDR3 DNA. The D gene is left open where the match is weak. For some rows the clone size is stated as once, few or many, or as a class when expanded; others skip it.

v_call: TRBV7-9; d_call: .; j_call: TRBJ2-3; clone_size: many; cdr3_aa: CASSGPPRVDTQYF; cdr3_nt: TGTGCCAGCAGCGGACCGCCCCGGGTCGATACGCAGTATTTT
v_call: TRBV5-1; d_call: .; j_call: TRBJ2-3; clone_size: many; cdr3_aa: CASSLVVDTQYF; cdr3_nt: TGCGCCAGCAGCTTGGTTGTGGATACGCAGTATTTT
v_call: TRBV11-2; d_call: .; j_call: TRBJ2-7; clone_size: few; cdr3_aa: CASSLESARAGPPYEQYF; cdr3_nt: TGTGCCAGCAGCTTAGAGTCGGCGCGTGCGGGGCCACCCTACGAGCAGTACTTC
v_call: TRBV5-1; d_call: .; j_call: TRBJ1-4; clone_size: few; cdr3_aa: CASSLAWGEQEKLFF; cdr3_nt: TGCGCCAGCAGCTTGGCCTGGGGGGAACAGGAAAAACTGTTTTTT
v_call: TRBV6-2/TRBV6-3; d_call: TRBD2; j_call: TRBJ2-7; clone_size: few; cdr3_aa: CASREGLAGGEQYF; cdr3_nt: TGTGCCAGCAGAGAGGGACTAGCGGGAGGCGAGCAGTACTTC
v_call: TRBV4-1; d_call: TRBD2; j_call: TRBJ2-1; clone_size: .; cdr3_aa: CASSQEIIFTSGSQTQFF; cdr3_nt: TGCGCCAGCAGCCAAGAGATTATTTTTACTAGCGGGAGTCAGACCCAGTTCTTC
v_call: TRBV5-1; d_call: .; j_call: TRBJ2-2; clone_size: .; cdr3_aa: CASRLRQDNTGELFF; cdr3_nt: TGCGCCAGCAGGCTTCGACAGGACAACACCGGGGAGCTGTTTTTT
v_call: TRBV5-1; d_call: .; j_call: TRBJ2-1; clone_size: many; cdr3_aa: CASSLGLASAYNEQFF; cdr3_nt: TGCGCCAGCAGCTTGGGCCTAGCGTCGGCCTACAATGAGCAGTTCTTC
v_call: TRBV25-1; d_call: TRBD2; j_call: TRBJ2-3; clone_size: many; cdr3_aa: CASSEWASGLSTDTQYF; cdr3_nt: TGTGCCAGCAGTGAATGGGCTAGCGGGCTTAGCACAGATACGCAGTATTTT
v_call: TRBV28; d_call: .; j_call: TRBJ1-6; clone_size: few; cdr3_aa: CASSFRGRSPLHF; cdr3_nt: TGTGCCAGCAGTTTTAGGGGCCGGTCACCCCTCCACTTT
v_call: TRBV15; d_call: .; j_call: TRBJ2-2; clone_size: few; cdr3_aa: CATSRDRGTGELFF; cdr3_nt: TGTGCCACCAGCAGAGACAGAGGAACCGGGGAGCTGTTTTTT
v_call: TRBV7-2; d_call: TRBD2; j_call: TRBJ2-3; clone_size: few; cdr3_aa: CASSRTSGSGPDTQYF; cdr3_nt: TGTGCCAGCAGCCGGACTAGCGGGAGTGGTCCAGATACGCAGTATTTT
v_call: TRBV7-9; d_call: .; j_call: TRBJ2-2; clone_size: few; cdr3_aa: CASSLAPASNTGELFF; cdr3_nt: TGTGCCAGCAGCTTAGCCCCAGCCTCCAACACCGGGGAGCTGTTTTTT
v_call: TRBV20-1; d_call: .; j_call: TRBJ2-1; clone_size: many; cdr3_aa: CSARDYHSVNEQFF; cdr3_nt: TGCAGTGCTAGAGACTATCATTCCGTCAATGAGCAGTTCTTC
v_call: TRBV29-1; d_call: TRBD1; j_call: TRBJ1-2; clone_size: .; cdr3_aa: CSVEDRVGGYTF; cdr3_nt: TGCAGCGTTGAGGACAGGGTTGGAGGCTACACCTTC
v_call: TRBV30; d_call: .; j_call: TRBJ1-4; clone_size: many; cdr3_aa: CAWSGGVNEKLFF; cdr3_nt: TGTGCCTGGAGTGGAGGGGTTAATGAAAAACTGTTTTTT
v_call: TRBV5-1; d_call: .; j_call: TRBJ1-3; clone_size: .; cdr3_aa: CASSKGSTGNTIYF; cdr3_nt: TGCGCCAGCAGCAAAGGCAGTACTGGAAACACCATATATTTT
v_call: TRBV20-1; d_call: TRBD2; j_call: TRBJ2-7; clone_size: many; cdr3_aa: CSARVAGGIVYEQYF; cdr3_nt: TGCAGTGCTAGAGTAGCGGGAGGGATTGTCTACGAGCAGTACTTC